Presented here are 21 T cell receptor beta chains from one specimen sequenced in a study of blood T cells in healthy people across ages. A J-beta primer mix and a sample-barcoded 5' primer were used in a second PCR of roughly 6 to 11 cycles. TCRdb redid the calling of the 5' RACE reads with MiXCR, one entry per CDR3 protein. Among 2 million or so distinct CDR3 sequences listed, around 50% were seen once. Sequencing used blood. Receptors originate from a woman in her thirties or forties in good health.

On this clonotype itself: The junction departs from germline at one end; a sequencing error may be responsible. V usage is TRBV7-7 and J usage is TRBJ2-1; 11 bases fit TRBD2. CDR3 length: 17 amino acids. Germline values: CDR1 SSHAT, CDR2 FNYEAQ (reference sequence). The CDR3 sequence: CASSPNGLAGGYNEQFF. CDR3 in DNA: TGTGCTAGCAGCCCAAATGGGCTAGCGGGGGGCTACAATGAGCAGTTCTTC. Filled out from reference TRBV7-7 and TRBJ2-1, the complete variable domain reads GAGVSQSPRYKVTKRGQDVTLRCDPISSHATLYWYQQALGQGPEFLTYFNYEAQPDKSGLPSDRFSAERPEGSISTLTIQRTEQRDSAMYRCASSPNGLAGGYNEQFFGPGTRLTVL.

This chain links TRBV2 with TRBJ1-1, with TRBD1 matching over 7 bases. Germline CDR1 SNHLY, CDR2 FYNNEI. V lost 6 bases and J lost 8; bases outside the gene matches: 12. CDR3 length equals 14 residues. The CDR3 DNA reads TGTGCCAGCAGAATAAGACAGGGAGGTACGGAAGCTTTCTTT. This sequence encodes CASRIRQGGTEAFF.

The chain couples TRBV7-2 to TRBJ1-4, with 7 bases aligning to TRBD1. Germline CDR1 reads SGHTA; CDR2 reads FQGNSA. J lost 6 bases, V lost 1 base, and 8 bases had no gene match. The length of the CDR3 is 16 residues. DNA for the CDR3: TGTGCCAGCAGCTTAGTTAGGGGGCGTTCGGATGAAAAACTGTTTTTT. Translating gives CASSLVRGRSDEKLFF.

The V gene is TRBV20-1, the J gene TRBJ2-1; 10 bases fit TRBD1. The J segment lost 3 bases and the V segment lost 5 bases, leaving 4 bases of the junction unmatched. CDR3 length: 14 amino acids. Germline-derived CDR1 and CDR2 are DFQATT and SNEGSKA (reference sequence). DNA of the CDR3: TGCAGTGCTGGTCGGGACAGGGGCTACAATGAGCAGTTCTTC. Translated: CSAGRDRGYNEQFF.

This clonotype has just a few counts. This rearrangement joins TRBV12-3 or TRBV12-4 to TRBJ2-3, with 13 bases lining up with TRBD2. J lost 2 bases, V lost 8 bases, and 16 bases had no gene match. This CDR3 contains 19 residues. CDR3 sequence reads: CASPRPPLAGGRDTDTQYF. The CDR3 nucleotides read TGTGCCAGCCCGCGACCCCCACTAGCGGGGGGGCGGGACACAGATACGCAGTATTTT.

This rearrangement joins TRBV27 to TRBJ2-3; D is ambiguous. The CDR3 is made up of 15 amino acids. V dropped 8 bases and J dropped 0 bases, with 15 bases sitting between them. The V gene's germline CDR1 is MNHEY and CDR2 SMNVEV (reference sequence). CDR3 region: CASGVVAVSTDTQYF. In nucleotides, the CDR3 is TGTGCCAGCGGGGTGGTGGCCGTTAGCACAGATACGCAGTATTTT.

V usage is TRBV6-1 and J usage is TRBJ1-5; D unclear. Germline V gene data show CDR1 as MNHNS and CDR2 as SASEGT. Between the trimmed V and J ends, which lost 4 bases and 0 bases, there was a span of 13 bases. CDR3 length: 16 amino acids. The CDR3 coding sequence is TGTGCCAGCAGTGCTCCCGAACAAGTTAGCAATCAGCCCCAGCATTTT. Amino acid sequence: CASSAPEQVSNQPQHF.

The J gene is TRBJ2-1, the V gene TRBV5-1; 10 bases fit TRBD1. Losses at the gene ends were 5 bases for V and 5 bases for J; bases not matched to a gene: 7. This CDR3 comprises 15 residues. Germline lookup yields CDR1 SGHRS and CDR2 YFSETQ. The CDR3 region has the DNA TGCGCCAGCAGTCAAGACAGGGGGCGCGACAATGAGCAGTTCTTC. Its protein is CASSQDRGRDNEQFF.

This clonotype has only a few counts. The chain couples TRBV4-2 to TRBJ2-3; 7 bases agree with TRBD1. This CDR3 region has 16 residues. Germline V gene sequence: CDR1 LGHNA, CDR2 YNFKEQ. V lost 4 bases and J lost 0; bases outside the gene matches: 7. CDR3 in amino acids: CASSPGQVGSTDTQYF. The CDR3 DNA follows: TGTGCCAGCAGCCCCGGACAGGTTGGGAGCACAGATACGCAGTATTTT.

The CDR3 loop is CSARDSDPNVGETQYF. The CDR3, as DNA: TGCAGTGCTAGAGATAGCGATCCAAACGTGGGAGAGACCCAGTACTTC. V gene TRBV20-1 combines with J gene TRBJ2-5, with D possibly matching TRBD2 (5 bases). Germline V gene lookup returns CDR1 DFQATT and CDR2 SNEGSKA (reference sequence). The CDR3 length is 16 residues. Deletions cut 0 bases from V and 4 bases from J, with 18 bases between.

The chain has TRBV7-2 and TRBJ2-5; TRBD1 might be the D (5 bases). Looked up from germline, CDR1 is SGHTA and CDR2 is FQGNSA. This CDR3 has 15 amino acids. The V end was cut by 5 bases, the J end by 0 bases, with 13 bases between. The CDR3 loop reads CASSLVGPYQETQYF. CDR3 nucleotide sequence: TGTGCCAGCAGCCTCGTGGGGCCGTACCAAGAGACCCAGTACTTC.

The chain links TRBV4-1 to TRBJ1-6, with D unresolved. The CDR3 contains 15 residues. Germline V gene data show CDR1 as MGHRA and CDR2 as YSYEKL. Trimming took 3 bases from V and 5 from J, leaving 11 bases between them. The CDR3 sequence: CASSQGPTDNSPLHF. CDR3 nucleotide sequence: TGCGCCAGCAGCCAGGGCCCGACTGATAATTCACCCCTCCACTTT.

A word on this clonotype: A read error may explain this, as a much larger clone is one base away. CDR3 nucleotide sequence: TGTGCCAGCAGCTCCTTAGGGGGTTACAATGAGCAGTTCTTC. As protein: CASSSLGGYNEQFF. The genes are TRBV7-8 and TRBJ2-1, with D perhaps TRBD1 (6 bases). This CDR3 contains 14 residues. In germline, CDR1 is SGHVS, CDR2 FQNEAQ. V lost 4 bases and J 4 bases, leaving 11 bases between the germline ends.

V and J are TRBV6-5 and TRBJ1-2; tentative D call: TRBD1 (6 bases). Germline V gene sequence: CDR1 MNHEY, CDR2 SVGAGI. This CDR3 comprises 15 residues. Trimming cost V 1 base and J 7 bases, with 16 bases left between them. In nucleotides, the CDR3 is TGTGCCAGCAGTTACTTTGGGGGGCGTGCTTTTGGCTACACCTTC. Amino acid sequence: CASSYFGGRAFGYTF.

V and J are TRBV7-9 and TRBJ2-3; TRBD1 or TRBD2 may be the D gene (5 bases each). CDR1 and CDR2 (germline): SEHNR, FQNEAQ (reference sequence). V lost 5 bases and J 0 bases, leaving 15 bases between the germline ends. The CDR3 has 16 amino acids. The CDR3 DNA is TGTGCCAGCAGCCGAGGGGCGAGCTCTAGCACAGATACGCAGTATTTT. This sequence encodes CASSRGASSSTDTQYF.

The chain's CDR3 is CASSQVLLAGGEDTDTQYF. The CDR3 region has the DNA TGTGCCAGCAGCCAAGTTCTGCTAGCGGGGGGCGAAGATACTGATACGCAGTATTTT. The V gene is TRBV3-1, the J gene TRBJ2-3; 11 bases line up with TRBD2. CDR1 LGHDT and CDR2 YNNKEL come from the germline V gene (reference sequence). V shed 1 base, J shed 6 bases, and the junction held 15 bases outside the gene matches. The CDR3 runs to 19 residues.

CDR3 amino acids: CASSHRQSSGANVLTF. In nucleotides, the CDR3 is TGCGCCAGCAGCCACAGACAGTCCTCTGGGGCCAACGTCCTGACTTTC. The chain couples TRBV4-1 to TRBJ2-6; D might be TRBD1 (5 bases). This CDR3 region has 16 residues. Germline values: CDR1 MGHRA, CDR2 YSYEKL. V was pared by 3 bases and J by 0 bases, with 9 bases between.

This clonotype was seen a handful of times. Here the CDR3 reads CASSVRPTVPGANYGYTF. CDR3 nucleotides: TGCGCCAGCAGCGTCCGACCTACCGTCCCGGGAGCGAACTATGGCTACACCTTC. This rearrangement joins TRBV5-1 to TRBJ1-2; D remains ambiguous. Germline V CDR1 and CDR2: SGHRS, YFSETQ. This CDR3 comprises 18 residues. Deletions cut 4 bases from V and 2 bases from J, with 24 bases between.

The gene calls are TRBV11-2 and TRBJ2-1; D gene unclear. Trimming removed 0 bases at V and 5 bases at J, with 5 bases between. CDR3 length: 13 residues. CDR1 is SGHAT and CDR2 is FQNNGV in the germline V gene. The CDR3 reads CASSLEPDNEQFF. CDR3 in DNA: TGTGCCAGCAGCTTAGAACCAGACAATGAGCAGTTCTTC.

The V call is TRBV6-2 or TRBV6-3, the J call TRBJ2-7; D unresolved. The CDR3 sequence is 14 residues long. V was shortened by 2 bases and J by 3 bases, with 11 bases between the two germline ends. Per germline, CDR1 MNHEY and CDR2 SVGEGT. CDR3 sequence reads: CASSYAGPLYEQYF. Here the CDR3 DNA reads TGTGCCAGCAGTTACGCCGGGCCTCTCTACGAGCAGTACTTC.

This chain joins TRBV20-1 and TRBJ1-5; tentative D call: TRBD1 (5 bases). Germline CDR1 DFQATT, CDR2 SNEGSKA (reference sequence). The CDR3 totals 13 residues. Trimming removed 5 bases from V and 6 bases from J, with 14 bases in between. This chain's CDR3 is CSAQMGVGQPQHF. The CDR3 nucleotides read TGCAGTGCTCAAATGGGGGTAGGTCAGCCCCAGCATTTT.